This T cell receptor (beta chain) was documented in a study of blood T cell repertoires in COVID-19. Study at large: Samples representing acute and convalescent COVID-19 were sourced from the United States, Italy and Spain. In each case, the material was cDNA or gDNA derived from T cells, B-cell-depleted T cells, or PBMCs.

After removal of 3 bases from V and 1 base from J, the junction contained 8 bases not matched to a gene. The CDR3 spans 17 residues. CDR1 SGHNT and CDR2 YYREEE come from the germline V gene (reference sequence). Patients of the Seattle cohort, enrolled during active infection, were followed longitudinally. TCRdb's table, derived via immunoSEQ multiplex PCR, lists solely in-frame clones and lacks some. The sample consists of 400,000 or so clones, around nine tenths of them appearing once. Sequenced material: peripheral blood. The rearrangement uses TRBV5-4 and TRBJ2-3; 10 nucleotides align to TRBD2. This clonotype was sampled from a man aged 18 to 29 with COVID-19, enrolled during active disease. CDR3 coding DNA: TGTGCCAGCAGCTCACAACCCGGGACTAGCGGCACAGATACGCAGTATTTT. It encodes CASSSQPGTSGTDTQYF.